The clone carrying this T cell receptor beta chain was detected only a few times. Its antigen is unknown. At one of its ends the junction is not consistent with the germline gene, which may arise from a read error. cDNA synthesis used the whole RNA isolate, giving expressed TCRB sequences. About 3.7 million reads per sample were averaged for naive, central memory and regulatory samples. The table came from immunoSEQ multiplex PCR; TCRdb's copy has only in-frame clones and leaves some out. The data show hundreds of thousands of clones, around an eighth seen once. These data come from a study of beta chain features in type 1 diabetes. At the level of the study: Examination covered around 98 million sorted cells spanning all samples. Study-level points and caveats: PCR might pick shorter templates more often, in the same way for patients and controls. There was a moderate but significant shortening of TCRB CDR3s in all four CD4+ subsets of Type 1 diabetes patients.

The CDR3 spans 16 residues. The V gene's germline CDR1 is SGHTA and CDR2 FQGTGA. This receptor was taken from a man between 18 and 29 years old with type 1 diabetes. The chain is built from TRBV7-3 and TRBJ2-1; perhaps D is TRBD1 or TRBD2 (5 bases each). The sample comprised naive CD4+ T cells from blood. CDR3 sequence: CASSLTGTAAGNEQFF. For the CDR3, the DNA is TGTGCCAGCAGCCTAACGGGGACCGCTGCCGGCAATGAGCAGTTCTTC.